This is a list of T cell receptor beta chains from one sample in a study of T-cell reconstitution after alpha-beta-depleted transplantation in children. One entry per CDR3 protein results from TCRdb running MiXCR on the PCR reads. The sample has a few hundred thousand distinct CDR3 sequences; 13% are singletons. Sequencing used PBMCs, mostly from graft donor cells, obtained 360 days after TCRalphabeta/CD19-depleted stem cell transplant. These receptors were obtained from a male patient aged 5 to 17 who had a stem cell transplant for acute myeloid leukemia, so the T cells may come from the graft donor. Each CDR3 is given with its conserved first and last residue. D genes are given only for firm matches. Clone size is stated in some rows and not others, as once, few, many or a class when expanded.

TGCAGCGTCTTCGGGAGCCTCTACGAGCAGTACTTC	CSVFGSLYEQYF	NA	NA	TRBV29-1	TRBJ2-7
TGTGCCAGCAGGCCCTTCTGGACAGGGGGCGATGCCCTGACTTTC	CASRPFWTGGDALTF	few	TRBD1	TRBV28	TRBJ2-6
TGTGCCAGCAGCGTAACTCGCTACGAGCAGTACTTC	CASSVTRYEQYF	NA	NA	TRBV7-2	TRBJ2-7
TGCAGCGGGATACCTACAGTGACCGGGGAGCTGTTTTTT	CSGIPTVTGELFF	many	NA	TRBV29-1	TRBJ2-2
TGTGCCAGCAGCACCGACAGGGCAGGACAGCCCCAGCATTTT	CASSTDRAGQPQHF	few	TRBD1	TRBV6-1	TRBJ1-5
TGTGCCAGCAGCCCTATAGCAAACCTCTACAATGAGCAGTTCTTC	CASSPIANLYNEQFF	NA	NA	TRBV7-2	TRBJ2-1
TGTGCCAGCAGTTTATTCGGGGAAGGATACGAGCAGTACTTC	CASSLFGEGYEQYF	NA	NA	TRBV28	TRBJ2-7
TGTGCCAGCAGCCCGTCGGGCCTTCCCTACGAGCAGTACTTC	CASSPSGLPYEQYF	few	NA	TRBV7-9	TRBJ2-7
TGCGCCAGCAGCCAAGCCCGGACAGGGGGTTCGATGAACACTGAAGCTTTCTTT	CASSQARTGGSMNTEAFF	few	TRBD1	TRBV4-3	TRBJ1-1
TGCAGCAGGGGGCTCAGGTCACCCCTCCACTTT	CSRGLRSPLHF	few	TRBD1	TRBV29-1	TRBJ1-6
TGTGCCAGCAGCTGCAGACAGGGAGAGCAGTTCTTC	CASSCRQGEQFF	NA	TRBD1	TRBV7-3	TRBJ2-1
TGCGCCAGCAGCTCCGAAACCGGGCTAGCGGGAGGCTACACCGGGGAGCTGTTTTTT	CASSSETGLAGGYTGELFF	few	TRBD2	TRBV5-1	TRBJ2-2
TGCGCCAGCAGCCACGCCGGGACTCCCAACACCGGGGAGCTGTTTTTT	CASSHAGTPNTGELFF	NA	NA	TRBV4-3	TRBJ2-2
TGTGCCAGCAGCTTAGAACGGTCAACCTACGAGCAGTACTTC	CASSLERSTYEQYF	NA	NA	TRBV7-9	TRBJ2-7
TGTGCCTGGAGGGGAAGGGGGTTCACAGATACGCAGTATTTT	CAWRGRGFTDTQYF	few	NA	TRBV30	TRBJ2-3
TGTGCCAGCAGCATCTCCCTAGCGATCAGCTCCTACAATGAGCAGTTCTTC	CASSISLAISSYNEQFF	NA	NA	TRBV7-2	TRBJ2-1
TGCGCTTTTACGGAGGGGGCCCGGGGCCACCTCCACTTT	CAFTEGARGHLHF	NA	TRBD1	TRBV5-1	TRBJ1-6
TGTGCCAGCAACACCGGGAGCTCCTACAATGAGCAGTTCTTC	CASNTGSSYNEQFF	few	NA	TRBV7-2	TRBJ2-1
TGCAGCGTTACTCCGGGACAGAACTACGAGCAGTACTTC	CSVTPGQNYEQYF	few	TRBD1	TRBV29-1	TRBJ2-7
TGCGCCAGCAGCCAGGGACCCATCTACGAGCAGTACTTC	CASSQGPIYEQYF	many	NA	TRBV4-1	TRBJ2-7